This TCR beta chain was profiled in a study of CD8+ T cells in alopecia areata. Overall study context: Female C3H/HeJ mice aged roughly 7-11 weeks were given skin from C3H/HeJ graft donors, 6-12 months old, that had spontaneous alopecia. Study outcomes and limitations: Especially in alopecia totalis/universalis, lesional scalp showed greater clonality than normal scalp did. Patients displayed less clarity in TCR sharing than mice, a finding possibly related to HLA.

Germline CDR1 NNHDY, CDR2 SYVADS. V shed 6 bases and J 2 bases; nucleotides not matched to a gene: 5. This CDR3 is built from 15 residues. RNA extraction and reverse transcription yielded cDNA as sequencing template. The assay was immunoSEQ multiplex PCR, and TCRdb's table has in-frame clones only and misses some. The sample holds 290,000 or so clones, and no clone turns up only once. This clone turned up a few times. Antigen: not known. All gene names here are mouse names. Sequencing ends 4 residues short of the CDR3 end; the germline J gene provides the rest. Separation of pooled cutaneous lymph node cells was by sorting with CD4, CD8alpha, NKG2D, NKG2ACE and other markers.

The specimen was CD4+ T cells sorted from a lymph node. This chain joins TRBV13-3 and TRBJ2-3; 11 bases are shared with TRBD2. The sequence was collected from a C3H/HeJ mouse with alopecia areata. The strain's MHC: H2-k. The CDR3 here is CASKNWGGFAETLYF. CDR3 DNA (partial): TGTGCCAGCAAAAACTGGGGGGGCTTTGCAGAA.